This is a list of T cell receptor beta chains from one sample in a study of cytomegalovirus exposure and HLA in healthy donors. Clones were read by immunoSEQ multiplex PCR, and TCRdb kept only the in-frame ones, dropping some. The sample has 130,000 to 150,000 clones. Specimen: PBMCs. These receptor sequences come from a male donor in good health and CMV-seronegative. CDR3s include the opening cysteine and the closing phenylalanine or tryptophan. The D gene is left open where the match is weak.

CDR3aa: CASIEGPAEVNEQFF
CDR3nt: TGTGCCAGTATTGAGGGCCCAGCTGAGGTCAATGAGCAGTTCTTC
d_gene: .
v_gene: TRBV19
j_gene: TRBJ2-1

CDR3aa: CASSNGEALAYEQYF
CDR3nt: TGTGCCAGTAGTAATGGGGAGGCACTAGCCTACGAGCAGTACTTC
d_gene: .
v_gene: TRBV19
j_gene: TRBJ2-7

CDR3aa: CAWSVFRAANTEAFF
CDR3nt: TGTGCCTGGAGTGTGTTCAGGGCGGCAAACACTGAAGCTTTCTTT
d_gene: .
v_gene: TRBV30
j_gene: TRBJ1-1

CDR3aa: CASSPLGPGGTMNTEAFF
CDR3nt: TGTGCCAGCTCACCACTGGGCCCAGGGGGGACGATGAACACTGAAGCTTTCTTT
d_gene: TRBD1
v_gene: TRBV18
j_gene: TRBJ1-1

CDR3aa: CASSLSWNTEAFF
CDR3nt: TGCGCCAGCAGCTTGTCCTGGAACACTGAAGCTTTCTTT
d_gene: .
v_gene: TRBV5-1
j_gene: TRBJ1-1

CDR3aa: CASSPASGATYEQYF
CDR3nt: TGTGCCAGCAGCCCGGCCAGCGGGGCAACCTACGAGCAGTACTTC
d_gene: TRBD2
v_gene: TRBV6-5
j_gene: TRBJ2-7

CDR3aa: CSVGVRDYEQYF
CDR3nt: TGCAGCGTTGGGGTCAGGGACTACGAGCAGTACTTC
d_gene: .
v_gene: TRBV29-1
j_gene: TRBJ2-7

CDR3aa: CSVAPRGLNTEAFF
CDR3nt: TGCAGCGTTGCCCCAAGGGGTCTGAACACTGAAGCTTTCTTT
d_gene: .
v_gene: TRBV29-1
j_gene: TRBJ1-1

CDR3aa: CASSQGGEQYF
CDR3nt: TGTGCCAGCAGCCAAGGGGGCGAGCAGTACTTC
d_gene: .
v_gene: TRBV7-9
j_gene: TRBJ2-7

CDR3aa: CASSINSQETQYF
CDR3nt: TGTGCCAGTAGTATTAACAGTCAAGAGACCCAGTACTTC
d_gene: .
v_gene: TRBV19
j_gene: TRBJ2-5

CDR3aa: CASSQGGGMNTEAFF
CDR3nt: TGTGCCAGCAGCCAAGGCGGGGGGATGAACACTGAAGCTTTCTTT
d_gene: .
v_gene: TRBV4-2
j_gene: TRBJ1-1

CDR3aa: CASSATVGGISGNTIYF
CDR3nt: TGTGCCAGCAGTGCCACGGTTGGAGGGATCTCTGGAAACACCATATATTTT
d_gene: .
v_gene: TRBV25-1
j_gene: TRBJ1-3

CDR3aa: CASSLGGSYGYTF
CDR3nt: TGTGCCAGCAGCTTAGGAGGGAGCTATGGCTACACCTTC
d_gene: .
v_gene: TRBV7-8
j_gene: TRBJ1-2

CDR3aa: CSVEESSRRGRGGYTF
CDR3nt: TGCAGCGTTGAAGAATCGTCAAGAAGGGGGCGGGGAGGCTACACCTTC
d_gene: TRBD1
v_gene: TRBV29-1
j_gene: TRBJ1-2

CDR3aa: CASSPGQGGEQFF
CDR3nt: TGTGCCAGCAGCCCAGGACAGGGGGGTGAGCAGTTCTTC
d_gene: TRBD1
v_gene: TRBV4-2
j_gene: TRBJ2-1

CDR3aa: CASSPRDRGKEAFF
CDR3nt: TGTGCCAGCAGCCCAAGGGACAGGGGAAAAGAAGCTTTCTTT
d_gene: TRBD1
v_gene: TRBV5-6
j_gene: TRBJ1-1

CDR3aa: CASSLGDRSYEQYF
CDR3nt: TGTGCCAGCAGCTTGGGAGACAGGAGCTACGAGCAGTACTTC
d_gene: .
v_gene: TRBV7-9
j_gene: TRBJ2-7

CDR3aa: CASSPLEGYTF
CDR3nt: TGTGCCAGCAGCCCCTTGGAGGGCTACACCTTC
d_gene: .
v_gene: TRBV7-9
j_gene: TRBJ1-2

CDR3aa: CASGLGSTTPSRPGETQYF
CDR3nt: TGTGCTAGTGGTTTGGGATCGACTACCCCTTCCAGGCCTGGGGAGACCCAGTACTTC
d_gene: .
v_gene: TRBV12-5
j_gene: TRBJ2-5

CDR3aa: CASSQLEGGYTF
CDR3nt: TGTGCCAGCAGTCAATTGGAGGGGGGCTACACCTTC
d_gene: .
v_gene: TRBV9
j_gene: TRBJ1-2

CDR3aa: CASSSQGVPPYEQYF
CDR3nt: TGTGCCAGCAGTTCACAGGGAGTACCCCCCTACGAGCAGTACTTC
d_gene: .
v_gene: TRBV13
j_gene: TRBJ2-7

CDR3aa: CATKREGDQPQHF
CDR3nt: TGTGCCACCAAAAGGGAGGGTGATCAGCCCCAGCATTTT
d_gene: .
v_gene: TRBV2
j_gene: TRBJ1-5

CDR3aa: CASSPQGRPSTEAFF
CDR3nt: TGTGCCAGCAGCCCCCAGGGCCGGCCAAGCACTGAAGCTTTCTTT
d_gene: .
v_gene: TRBV13
j_gene: TRBJ1-1

CDR3aa: CAWNLWDRDGYTF
CDR3nt: TGTGCCTGGAATCTTTGGGACAGGGATGGCTACACCTTC
d_gene: TRBD1
v_gene: TRBV30
j_gene: TRBJ1-2

CDR3aa: CASSHRDSGADTQYF
CDR3nt: TGTGCCAGCTCGCACCGGGACAGCGGCGCAGATACGCAGTATTTT
d_gene: TRBD1
v_gene: TRBV11-1
j_gene: TRBJ2-3

CDR3aa: CASSLDGEGSPLHF
CDR3nt: TGTGCCAGCAGCTTGGATGGGGAGGGGTCACCCCTCCACTTT
d_gene: .
v_gene: TRBV5-4
j_gene: TRBJ1-6

CDR3aa: CASRSRTGGTEAFF
CDR3nt: TGTGCCAGCAGATCCCGGACTGGGGGGACTGAAGCTTTCTTT
d_gene: .
v_gene: TRBV2
j_gene: TRBJ1-1

CDR3aa: CASSQGLAGVFNEQFF
CDR3nt: TGCGCCAGCAGCCAAGGGCTAGCGGGGGTCTTCAATGAGCAGTTCTTC
d_gene: TRBD2
v_gene: TRBV4-3
j_gene: TRBJ2-1

CDR3aa: CASSLLLSGGIADTQYF
CDR3nt: TGTGCCAGCAGCCTACTCCTTAGCGGGGGGATCGCAGATACGCAGTATTTT
d_gene: TRBD2
v_gene: TRBV27
j_gene: TRBJ2-3

CDR3aa: CASGWTTAGGRTDTQYF
CDR3nt: TGTGCTAGTGGTTGGACCACGGCGGGAGGCCGCACAGATACGCAGTATTTT
d_gene: TRBD2
v_gene: TRBV12-5
j_gene: TRBJ2-3

CDR3aa: CASSENRAHTGELFF
CDR3nt: TGTGCCAGCAGTGAGAACAGGGCCCACACCGGGGAGCTGTTTTTT
d_gene: .
v_gene: TRBV6-1
j_gene: TRBJ2-2

CDR3aa: CASSPHSTGYEQYF
CDR3nt: TGTGCCAGCAGCCCGCACTCGACAGGCTACGAGCAGTACTTC
d_gene: .
v_gene: TRBV7-3
j_gene: TRBJ2-7

CDR3aa: CASSPQQGYTEAFF
CDR3nt: TGTGCCAGCTCACCCCAACAGGGGTACACTGAAGCTTTCTTT
d_gene: TRBD1
v_gene: TRBV18
j_gene: TRBJ1-1

CDR3aa: CASSPWTGGFTGELFF
CDR3nt: TGTGCCAGCTCACCGTGGACAGGGGGCTTCACCGGGGAGCTGTTTTTT
d_gene: TRBD1
v_gene: TRBV18
j_gene: TRBJ2-2

CDR3aa: CASSRRGIYEQYF
CDR3nt: TGTGCCAGCTCTCGACGGGGAATCTACGAGCAGTACTTC
d_gene: .
v_gene: TRBV6-1
j_gene: TRBJ2-7

CDR3aa: CASSSGMGNQPQHF
CDR3nt: TGCGCCAGCAGCTCGGGTATGGGCAATCAGCCCCAGCATTTT
d_gene: .
v_gene: TRBV5-1
j_gene: TRBJ1-5

CDR3aa: CASSPRDSSYEQYF
CDR3nt: TGTGCCAGCTCACCCCGGGACAGTTCCTACGAGCAGTACTTC
d_gene: TRBD1
v_gene: TRBV18
j_gene: TRBJ2-7

CDR3aa: CASASPGQELWANTEAFF
CDR3nt: TGTGCTAGTGCCTCTCCGGGACAGGAACTCTGGGCGAACACTGAAGCTTTCTTT
d_gene: TRBD1
v_gene: TRBV12-5
j_gene: TRBJ1-1

CDR3aa: CASSRTAYEQYF
CDR3nt: TGTGCCAGCAGCCGGACAGCCTACGAGCAGTACTTC
d_gene: .
v_gene: TRBV6-1
j_gene: TRBJ2-7

CDR3aa: CASSPPGLTPDTQYF
CDR3nt: TGTGCCAGCTCACCACCGGGCCTAACCCCAGATACGCAGTATTTT
d_gene: .
v_gene: TRBV18
j_gene: TRBJ2-3

CDR3aa: CASSYNYEQYF
CDR3nt: TGTGCCAGCAGTTACAACTACGAGCAGTACTTC
d_gene: .
v_gene: TRBV6-1
j_gene: TRBJ2-7

CDR3aa: CASSPVTPYEQYF
CDR3nt: TGTGCCAGCAGCCCAGTCACCCCCTACGAGCAGTACTTC
d_gene: .
v_gene: TRBV7-2
j_gene: TRBJ2-7

CDR3aa: CASSPGQLMNTEAFF
CDR3nt: TGTGCCAGCTCACCTGGACAGCTTATGAACACTGAAGCTTTCTTT
d_gene: .
v_gene: TRBV18
j_gene: TRBJ1-1

CDR3aa: CSVGTRNGYTF
CDR3nt: TGCAGCGTGGGGACAAGGAATGGCTACACCTTC
d_gene: .
v_gene: TRBV29-1
j_gene: TRBJ1-2

CDR3aa: CASSLPTGNGNEQFF
CDR3nt: TGTGCCAGCAGTTTACCGACAGGGAATGGCAATGAGCAGTTCTTC
d_gene: TRBD1
v_gene: TRBV5-4
j_gene: TRBJ2-1

CDR3aa: CASSIATLANYGYTF
CDR3nt: TGTGCCAGTAGTATCGCGACATTAGCTAACTATGGCTACACCTTC
d_gene: .
v_gene: TRBV19
j_gene: TRBJ1-2

CDR3aa: CASSLAGGGLPLQETQYF
CDR3nt: TGCGCCAGCAGCTTGGCTGGCGGGGGGCTTCCCCTGCAAGAGACCCAGTACTTC
d_gene: TRBD2
v_gene: TRBV5-1
j_gene: TRBJ2-5

CDR3aa: CAWNRQGNNSPLHF
CDR3nt: TGTGCCTGGAACCGGCAGGGAAATAATTCACCCCTCCACTTT
d_gene: .
v_gene: TRBV30
j_gene: TRBJ1-6

CDR3aa: CASSYSPQGTGYTF
CDR3nt: TGTGCCAGCAGTTACTCTCCACAGGGTACTGGCTACACCTTC
d_gene: .
v_gene: TRBV6-5
j_gene: TRBJ1-2

CDR3aa: CASSYSGTGENYGYTF
CDR3nt: TGTGCCAGCAGTTACTCCGGGACAGGGGAAAACTATGGCTACACCTTC
d_gene: TRBD1
v_gene: TRBV6-6
j_gene: TRBJ1-2

CDR3aa: CASSQGTRVPEAFF
CDR3nt: TGCGCCAGCAGCCAAGGGACAAGGGTCCCTGAAGCTTTCTTT
d_gene: .
v_gene: TRBV4-1
j_gene: TRBJ1-1